One and the same sample provided the 24 T cell receptor beta chains below, sequenced in a study of T-cell reconstitution after alpha-beta-depleted transplantation in children. Unique molecular identifiers were incorporated into the prepared TCRbeta library. TCRdb called the PCR reads again in MiXCR, with one record for every CDR3 protein. The sample yields hundreds of thousands of distinct CDR3 sequences, 15% to 20% seen once. The material sequenced was PBMCs, mostly from graft donor cells, taken 360 days after TCRalphabeta/CD19-depleted stem cell transplant. These receptors all stem from a boy younger than two who had a stem cell transplant for Wiskott-Aldrich syndrome, so the T cells may come from the graft donor.

Comments on this clonotype: Mismatch with germline at one junction end may stem from a read error. This chain links TRBV4-1 with TRBJ2-7, with D tentatively TRBD1 or TRBD2 (6 bases each). Germline loops: CDR1 MGHRA, CDR2 YSYEKL. This CDR3 has 17 residues. CDR3 loop: CASRQVGRTDSSYEQYF. For the CDR3, the DNA is TGCGCCAGCAGGCAAGTAGGGAGGACAGATAGCTCCTACGAGCAGTACTTC.

The V gene is TRBV5-5, the J gene TRBJ2-5, with 10 bases lining up with TRBD2. This CDR3 has 16 amino acids. V lost 2 bases and J lost 5; bases outside the gene matches: 9. Per the germline V gene, CDR1 is SGHKS and CDR2 is YYEKEE (reference sequence). The CDR3 loop reads CASSLASGRVGETQYF. In DNA form, the CDR3 reads TGTGCCAGCAGCTTAGCTAGCGGGAGAGTGGGGGAGACCCAGTACTTC.

This clonotype was detected a few times. The V gene is TRBV4-2, the J gene TRBJ2-2, with D perhaps matching TRBD2 (6 bases). CDR3 length equals 17 residues. Germline CDR1 is LGHNA and CDR2 is YNFKEQ. The V and J ends lost 3 bases and 1 base respectively, with 15 bases between them. CDR3 coding DNA: TGTGCCAGCAGCCAGCCCGGGTGGAGGGAGAACACCGGGGAGCTGTTTTTT. Amino acid sequence: CASSQPGWRENTGELFF.

The V gene is TRBV12-3 or TRBV12-4, the J gene TRBJ2-7, with D perhaps TRBD2 (7 bases). V was shortened by 3 bases and J by 2 bases, with 20 bases between the two germline ends. There are 17 residues in the CDR3. CDR3 sequence reads: CASSLRGPGLNPYEQYF. DNA of the CDR3: TGTGCCAGCAGTTTGCGGGGGCCAGGACTAAACCCCTACGAGCAGTACTTC.

This clonotype appeared a few times. DNA of the CDR3: TGCGCCAGCAGCCAACGGGTTCTGGGGAATGAGCAGTTCTTC. Translating gives CASSQRVLGNEQFF. The chain recombines TRBV4-1 with TRBJ2-1, with unresolved D. V gave up 2 bases and J gave up 7 bases, with 12 bases separating them. CDR3 length: 14 amino acids. From germline, CDR1 is MGHRA and CDR2 YSYEKL.

This clonotype was recorded a few times. This chain uses TRBV3-1 with TRBJ2-1; 12 bases agree with TRBD2. CDR1 and CDR2 (germline): LGHDT, YNNKEL (reference sequence). This CDR3 spans 19 amino acids. With V trimmed by 4 bases and J by 0 bases, 10 bases remained unmatched. The CDR3 sequence is CASSPNLAGGWSSYNEQFF. The CDR3 DNA reads TGTGCCAGCAGCCCCAACCTAGCGGGGGGGTGGAGCTCCTACAATGAGCAGTTCTTC.

The chain employs TRBV3-1 and TRBJ2-4; D is unresolved. The CDR3 is made up of 20 amino acids. Germline V lookup: CDR1 LGHDT, CDR2 YNNKEL (reference sequence). Trimming stripped 0 bases from V and 0 bases from J, with 21 bases between. The CDR3 region has the DNA TGTGCCAGCAGCCAAGAGACAATGGGTGAGCAGGTTCTAGCCAAAAACATTCAGTACTTC. As protein: CASSQETMGEQVLAKNIQYF.

This clonotype has more than one count but fewer than ten. V gene TRBV5-8 combines with J gene TRBJ1-2, with 7 nucleotides matching TRBD1. The V and J ends lost 4 bases and 4 bases, in that order; junction bases with no gene match: 10. The V gene's germline CDR1 is SGHTS and CDR2 YDEGEE. The length of the CDR3 is 15 residues. The CDR3 DNA is TGTGCCAGCAGCCCGGACTCAGGGGGGTCCTATGGCTACACCTTC. The encoded protein is CASSPDSGGSYGYTF.

V is TRBV20-1 and J is TRBJ2-4, with no clear D. CDR1 is DFQATT, CDR2 SNEGSKA, per germline (reference sequence). The CDR3 loop spans 14 amino acids. Trimming stripped 1 base from V and 1 base from J, with 8 bases between. The CDR3 here is CSARGSEAKNIQYF. CDR3 nucleotide sequence: TGCAGTGCTAGAGGCTCCGAGGCCAAAAACATTCAGTACTTC.

The rearrangement uses TRBV10-3 and TRBJ2-5; 9 positions agree with TRBD2. V lost 3 bases, J lost 4 bases, and 9 bases stayed unmatched. Germline values: CDR1 ENHRY, CDR2 SYGVKD. The CDR3 loop spans 16 amino acids. DNA of the CDR3: TGTGCCATCAGTGACAGGTCTAGCGGGAAGAGAGAGACCCAGTACTTC. This encodes CAISDRSSGKRETQYF.

This clonotype was observed a handful of times. As DNA, the CDR3 is TGCAGTGCTAGGGATCTGGATACGCAGTATTTT. Protein product: CSARDLDTQYF. The chain employs TRBV20-1 and TRBJ2-3; D is uncertain. The length of the CDR3 is 11 residues. Trimming removed 3 bases from V and 6 bases from J, with 7 bases in between. Germline V gene sequence: CDR1 DFQATT, CDR2 SNEGSKA (reference sequence).

This clonotype has only one observation. This chain links TRBV10-3 with TRBJ1-6; D not resolved. Germline assignment: CDR1 ENHRY and CDR2 SYGVKD. The CDR3 spans 13 residues. Trimming took off 6 bases at V and 2 bases at J, with 5 bases between the two ends. CDR3 in DNA: TGTGCCATCAGGGGGACCTATAATTCACCCCTCCACTTT. It codes for CAIRGTYNSPLHF.

This clonotype was counted between two and nine times. The rearrangement uses TRBV7-2 and TRBJ2-3; D remains ambiguous. Per the germline V gene, CDR1 is SGHTA and CDR2 is FQGNSA. The ends were cut back, 8 bases at V and 2 bases at J, with 14 bases in the middle. This CDR3 region has 14 residues. In DNA form, the CDR3 reads TGTGCCAGCGGGTCTTTACGGCTCACAGATACGCAGTATTTT. Translating gives CASGSLRLTDTQYF.

This clonotype was seen ten or more times. The chain has TRBV7-2 and TRBJ2-5, with 7 positions matching TRBD2. The junction had 7 bases not matched to a gene; V was cut back by 5 bases and J by 4 bases. The CDR3 spans 14 residues. Germline V gene data show CDR1 as SGHTA and CDR2 as FQGNSA. As DNA, the CDR3 is TGTGCCAGCAGCAAACGGGGGGTTCCAGAGACCCAGTACTTC. Its protein product is CASSKRGVPETQYF.

The CDR3 spells CASSPTSRSYNEQFF. The CDR3 DNA reads TGTGCCAGCAGTCCTACTAGCAGGTCCTACAATGAGCAGTTCTTC. The rearrangement uses TRBV6-2 or TRBV6-3 and TRBJ2-1; D is perhaps TRBD2 (6 bases). This CDR3 is built from 15 residues. Germline CDR1 and CDR2: MNHEY and SVGEGT. Trimming removed 5 bases from V and 1 base from J, with 12 bases in between.

The chain carries TRBV28 and TRBJ2-3; no definite D call. CDR3 length: 15 amino acids. Trimming cost V 2 bases and J 0 bases, with 9 bases left between them. Germline V gives CDR1 MDHEN, CDR2 SYDVKM. CDR3 nucleotides: TGTGCCAGCAGTTTAGTGTGGGATAGCACAGATACGCAGTATTTT. This encodes CASSLVWDSTDTQYF.

With regard to this clonotype: This CDR3 fails to terminate in the conserved phenylalanine or tryptophan, so it likely reflects a read error. V is TRBV19 and J is TRBJ2-7, with TRBD1 matching over 9 bases. Germline loops: CDR1 LNHDA, CDR2 SQIVND (reference sequence). V lost 4 bases to trimming and J lost 6 bases; unmatched junction nucleotides: 4. CDR3 size: 13 residues. The CDR3 reads CASSTSGQGEQYY. The DNA for the CDR3 is TGTGCCAGTAGTACCTCGGGACAGGGCGAGCAGTACTAC.

This clonotype was observed many times. V is TRBV12-3 or TRBV12-4 and J is TRBJ1-1; weak D call: TRBD1 (5 bases). This CDR3 has 11 amino acids. The V end was cut by 5 bases, the J end by 9 bases, with 10 bases between. CDR3 protein: CASSPGLKAFF. The CDR3 bases are TGTGCCAGCAGTCCGGGACTAAAAGCTTTCTTT.

In this sample, this clonotype turned up a few times. V usage is TRBV20-1 and J usage is TRBJ2-3, with D maybe TRBD2 (5 bases). V was shortened by 7 bases and J by 1 base, with 9 bases between the two germline ends. Germline V gene lookup returns CDR1 DFQATT and CDR2 SNEGSKA (reference sequence). The CDR3 is 12 residues long. The CDR3 coding sequence is TGCAGTGTTTCGGAGGGCACAGATACGCAGTATTTT. It encodes CSVSEGTDTQYF.

The V call is TRBV6-4, the J call TRBJ2-7, with 9 bases identical to TRBD2. The CDR3 is 19 residues long. Germline CDR1 is MRHNA and CDR2 is SNTAGT. V lost 10 bases and J lost 1; bases outside the gene matches: 23. The DNA for the CDR3 is TGTGCCACCTCCGGGACTAGCAAAAGGATAACATCGATTTCCTACGAGCAGTACTTC. It specifies CATSGTSKRITSISYEQYF.

The chain couples TRBV5-1 to TRBJ2-5; the D is unclear. This CDR3 spans 14 amino acids. Deletions cut 0 bases from V and 1 base from J, with 7 bases between. CDR1 and CDR2 (germline): SGHRS, YFSETQ. CDR3 nucleotides: TGCGCCAGCAGCTTGGGAGCATTCCAAGAGACCCAGTACTTC. As protein: CASSLGAFQETQYF.

This clonotype was counted once. The chain recombines TRBV20-1 with TRBJ2-4, with D perhaps TRBD1 (5 bases). Germline V gives CDR1 DFQATT, CDR2 SNEGSKA (reference sequence). Trimming took 4 bases from V and 1 from J, leaving 11 bases between them. The CDR3 runs to 14 residues. The CDR3 protein is CSAIRVKAKNIQYF. Written as DNA, the CDR3 is TGCAGTGCTATCAGGGTGAAGGCCAAAAACATTCAGTACTTC.

The rearrangement links TRBV5-4 to TRBJ2-1; perhaps TRBD2 as D (6 bases). Germline V gene sequence: CDR1 SGHNT, CDR2 YYREEE (reference sequence). Between the trimmed V and J ends, which lost 4 bases and 2 bases, there was a span of 13 bases. The CDR3 has 15 amino acids. CDR3 sequence reads: CASSVTSFAYNEQFF. The CDR3 coding sequence is TGTGCCAGCAGCGTAACTAGCTTCGCCTACAATGAGCAGTTCTTC.

In its sample, this clonotype was seen a few times. The V call is TRBV5-4, the J call TRBJ2-5, with TRBD2 as a possible D gene (7 bases). Germline-derived CDR1 and CDR2 are SGHNT and YYREEE (reference sequence). V shed 3 bases and J shed 4 bases, with 19 bases lying between them. The CDR3 consists of 16 residues. This chain's CDR3 is CASSSGGAGGLETQYF. CDR3 bases: TGTGCCAGCAGCTCTGGGGGGGCCGGAGGGTTAGAGACCCAGTACTTC.